These 9 T cell receptor beta chains share one sample of origin, sequenced in a study of cytomegalovirus exposure and HLA in healthy donors. Primers for the PCR totalled 60 Vbeta and 13 Jbeta. Only in-frame clones appear in the TCRdb table, and some are missing; sequencing was by immunoSEQ multiplex PCR. The table lists 200,000 or so clones, just under 80% of them singletons. Sequencing used PBMCs. The source of these receptors is a young woman in good health and CMV-seropositive.

This chain connects TRBV7-9 to TRBJ2-1; D ambiguous. The CDR3 extends over 12 amino acids. CDR1 is SEHNR, CDR2 FQNEAQ, per germline (reference sequence). The V end was cut by 3 bases, the J end by 5 bases, with 5 bases between. CDR3 coding DNA: TGTGCCAGCAGCTTTCGGGACAATGAGCAGTTCTTC. Translated: CASSFRDNEQFF.

The chain recombines TRBV11-2 with TRBJ2-2; 10 positions agree with TRBD2. Per germline, CDR1 SGHAT and CDR2 FQNNGV. With 5 bases clipped from V and 0 bases from J, the junction kept 3 bases outside the gene matches. CDR3 size: 16 residues. The CDR3 DNA reads TGTGCCAGCAGCCCCGGACTAGCGGCGAACACCGGGGAGCTGTTTTTT. Protein: CASSPGLAANTGELFF.

The V and J genes are TRBV25-1 and TRBJ1-5; the D gene is possibly TRBD1 (5 bases). Per germline, CDR1 MGHDK and CDR2 SYGVNS. Trimming pared 6 bases from V and 4 bases from J, leaving 25 bases between. This CDR3 has 18 residues. DNA for the CDR3: TGTGCCAGCAGACAACTCCAATCCGCAGGGCGACCTAATCAGCCCCAGCATTTT. It is translated as CASRQLQSAGRPNQPQHF.

The chain links TRBV10-2 to TRBJ2-7; 9 nucleotides align to TRBD1. CDR3 length: 11 amino acids. The germline V gene encodes CDR1 WSHSY and CDR2 SAAADI. Unmatched junction bases numbered 3, after V lost 10 bases and J lost 5 bases. The CDR3 is CATGQGNEQYF. In DNA, the CDR3 is TGCGCCACAGGACAGGGGAACGAGCAGTACTTC.

The V gene is TRBV4-3, the J gene TRBJ2-7; 8 nucleotides match TRBD2. V gave up 3 bases and J gave up 0 bases; unmatched junction bases: 4. The CDR3 consists of 15 residues. The germline V gene encodes CDR1 LGHNA and CDR2 YSLEER. Here the CDR3 reads CASSHRSGGSYEQYF. The CDR3 DNA sequence: TGCGCCAGCAGCCATCGAAGCGGGGGCTCCTACGAGCAGTACTTC.

This clone was seen only once. V and J are TRBV19 and TRBJ2-6; D is perhaps TRBD2 (5 bases). Trimming took 8 bases from V and 1 from J, leaving 12 bases between them. Germline V CDR1 and CDR2: LNHDA, SQIVND (reference sequence). The CDR3 contains 15 residues. The CDR3, as DNA: TGTGCCAGTTCCCGGGGAAAATCTGGGGCCAACGTCCTGACTTTC. Its protein is CASSRGKSGANVLTF. Combining the CDR3 with reference TRBV19 and TRBJ2-6 gives the whole variable domain DGGITQSPKYLFRKEGQNVTLSCEQNLNHDAMYWYRQDPGQGLRLIYYSQIVNDFQKGDIAEGYSVSREKKESFPLTVTSAQKNPTAFYLCASSRGKSGANVLTFGAGSRLTVL.

Remarks on this clone: An end of the junction differs from the germline gene, which may be a read error. The V and J genes are TRBV7-8 and TRBJ1-2, with D hard to call. Germline V lookup: CDR1 SGHVS, CDR2 FQNEAQ. The CDR3 loop spans 15 amino acids. The CDR3 protein is CASSLSAAGNYGYTF. The CDR3 DNA sequence: TGTGCCAGCAGCTTAAGTGCGGCGGGGAACTATGGCTACACCTTT.

The CDR3 nucleotides read TGTGCCAGCAGTGAGTTCTCTGGGGCCAACGTCCTGACTTTC. Residues: CASSEFSGANVLTF. The V and J genes are TRBV6-6 and TRBJ2-6, with D hard to call. The germline V gene has CDR1 MNHNY and CDR2 SVGAGI (reference sequence). The V end lost 5 bases, the J end lost 0 bases, and 5 bases lay between the germline ends. The CDR3 has 14 residues.

This sequence joins TRBV5-1 and TRBJ1-1; D is possibly TRBD1 (6 bases). Germline assignment: CDR1 SGHRS and CDR2 YFSETQ. V lost 2 bases and J lost 0, with 11 bases in between. This CDR3 region has 15 residues. CDR3 DNA sequence: TGCGCCAGCAGCTTAGGACAGCTTATGAACACTGAAGCTTTCTTT. Translating it yields CASSLGQLMNTEAFF.